These 28 T cell receptor beta chains came from one sample sequenced in a study of cytomegalovirus exposure and HLA in healthy donors. Using immunoSEQ multiplex PCR, the repertoire was profiled, and TCRdb retains in-frame clones only, with some absent. The table has around 260,000 clones, roughly 91% seen once; the top ten hold 3% to 3.5%. The sequenced material came from PBMCs. These receptors were taken from a woman in her twenties or thirties in good health and CMV-seronegative.

This chain joins TRBV7-9 and TRBJ2-2, with 10 bases aligning to TRBD1. V gave up 5 bases and J gave up 7 bases; unmatched junction bases: 10. This CDR3 comprises 16 residues. From germline, CDR1 is SEHNR and CDR2 FQNEAQ (reference sequence). The CDR3 sequence is CASSGDRGKYSGELFF. The CDR3 DNA sequence: TGTGCCAGCAGCGGGGACAGGGGAAAGTATAGCGGGGAGCTGTTTTTT.

This sequence joins TRBV19 and TRBJ2-7; 11 bases fit TRBD1. Trimming at V came to 5 bases and at J to 3 bases, leaving 6 bases not matched to a gene. The CDR3 covers 15 residues. Per the germline V gene, CDR1 is LNHDA and CDR2 is SQIVND (reference sequence). The CDR3 loop reads CASSPGTGGVYEQYF. As DNA, the CDR3 is TGTGCCAGTAGTCCGGGGACAGGGGGGGTCTACGAGCAGTACTTC.

This clone was picked up a small number of times. This chain joins TRBV19 and TRBJ1-5; the match to TRBD1 covers 9 bases. The CDR3 is 19 amino acids. Trimming removed 0 bases from V and 5 bases from J; junction bases left unmatched: 14. Germline V gives CDR1 LNHDA, CDR2 SQIVND (reference sequence). The CDR3 coding sequence is TGTGCCAGTAGTATAGATCCCAAGGCGGACAGGGGTCAGCATCAGCCCCAGCATTTT. Its protein product is CASSIDPKADRGQHQPQHF.

The genes are TRBV11-3 and TRBJ2-6; 8 bases line up with TRBD1. The CDR3 sequence is 19 residues long. Trimming took 5 bases from V and 0 from J; bases not matched to a gene: 12. Germline assignment: CDR1 SGHNT and CDR2 YENEEA. The CDR3 bases are TGTGCCAGCAGCCCCTCACCGGGACAGGCCGTCTCTGGGGCCAACGTCCTGACTTTC. Translated: CASSPSPGQAVSGANVLTF.

The V call is TRBV27, the J call TRBJ2-5; 12 bases are shared with TRBD2. Per germline, CDR1 MNHEY and CDR2 SMNVEV (reference sequence). The length of the CDR3 is 17 residues. Unmatched junction bases numbered 10, after V lost 3 bases and J lost 5 bases. The CDR3, as DNA: TGTGCCAGCAGTTTTCAGGCTAGCGGGAGGGCCTTGGAGACCCAGTACTTC. As protein: CASSFQASGRALETQYF.

The rearrangement links TRBV19 to TRBJ2-7; D is undetermined. CDR3 size: 15 residues. Germline values: CDR1 LNHDA, CDR2 SQIVND (reference sequence). Trimming took 4 bases from V and 0 from J, leaving 13 bases between them. As DNA, the CDR3 is TGTGCCAGTAGTACCAGCATGGGGTCCTCCTACGAGCAGTACTTC. Protein product: CASSTSMGSSYEQYF.

The rearrangement joins TRBV18 to TRBJ2-1, with 7 bases that match TRBD2. The junction had 6 bases not matched to a gene; V was cut back by 3 bases and J by 7 bases. This CDR3 has 14 amino acids. From germline, CDR1 is KGHSH and CDR2 LQKENI. The CDR3: CASSPRLAVNEQFF. In nucleotides, the CDR3 is TGTGCCAGCTCACCTAGACTAGCAGTAAATGAGCAGTTCTTC.

About this clone: At the DNA level, this CDR3 is encoded by other sequences in the same sample as well. The V and J genes are TRBV15 and TRBJ1-4; TRBD1 matches at 9 bases. V lost 1 base, J lost 5 bases, and 2 bases stayed unmatched. CDR1 and CDR2 (germline): LNHNV, YYDKDF (reference sequence). This CDR3 region has 15 residues. CDR3 bases: TGTGCCACCAGCAGAGTGGGACAGGGAAATGAAAAACTGTTTTTT. This sequence encodes CATSRVGQGNEKLFF.

The chain uses TRBV5-5 and TRBJ2-7; 10 nucleotides agree with TRBD1. The germline V gene encodes CDR1 SGHKS and CDR2 YYEKEE (reference sequence). This CDR3 is 14 amino acids long. V was pared by 2 bases and J by 3 bases, with 2 bases of the junction left unmatched. As DNA, the CDR3 is TGTGCCAGCAGCTTCGGACAGGGGGACTACGAGCAGTACTTC. It translates to CASSFGQGDYEQYF.

The V call is TRBV6-6, the J call TRBJ2-7; D uncertain. Trimming shortened V by 6 bases and J by 4 bases, and 10 bases separated the two germline ends. The CDR3 is made up of 12 amino acids. Germline-derived CDR1 and CDR2 are MNHNY and SVGAGI (reference sequence). CDR3 DNA: TGTGCCAGCAGCTATCGTAGTTACGAGCAGTACTTC. It codes for CASSYRSYEQYF.

This chain connects TRBV13 to TRBJ2-3; D not resolved. Germline lookup yields CDR1 PRHDT and CDR2 FYEKMQ (reference sequence). V was shortened by 5 bases and J by 4 bases, with 10 bases between the two germline ends. There are 13 residues in the CDR3. The DNA of the CDR3 is TGTGCCAGCAGCACGCTCGTTGCAGATACGCAGTATTTT. Translation gives CASSTLVADTQYF.

The chain is built from TRBV7-7 and TRBJ2-5; 7 bases fit TRBD1. The V segment lost 1 base and the J segment 3 bases; nucleotides outside the gene matches: 5. The CDR3 length is 15 residues. Germline CDR1 reads SSHAT; CDR2 reads FNYEAQ (reference sequence). CDR3 in DNA: TGTGCCAGCAGCTTAGACCCCGGGACAGAAGAGACCCAGTACTTC. This encodes CASSLDPGTEETQYF.

The V call is TRBV27, the J call TRBJ2-3; D might be TRBD2 (7 bases). The CDR3 is 17 amino acids. V dropped 2 bases and J dropped 0 bases, with 15 bases sitting between them. Per the germline V gene, CDR1 is MNHEY and CDR2 is SMNVEV (reference sequence). The CDR3 coding sequence is TGTGCCAGCAGTTTAATGAGAGGGAGGGGGAGCACAGATACGCAGTATTTT. Residues: CASSLMRGRGSTDTQYF.

The V call is TRBV5-1, the J call TRBJ2-3; 9 bases map to TRBD2. Germline V gene sequence: CDR1 SGHRS, CDR2 YFSETQ. The junction had 6 bases not matched to a gene; V was cut back by 3 bases and J by 4 bases. The CDR3 has 15 amino acids. In DNA, the CDR3 is TGCGCCAGCAGCTCTTTTAGCGGGAGTGCAGATACGCAGTATTTT. This codes for CASSSFSGSADTQYF. Supplemented by reference TRBV5-1 and TRBJ2-3, the full variable domain reads KAGVTQTPRYLIKTRGQQVTLSCSPISGHRSVSWYQQTPGQGLQFLFEYFSETQRNKGNFPGRFSGRQFSNSRSEMNVSTLELGDSALYLCASSSFSGSADTQYFGPGTRLTVL.

The table lists this clone with a few counts. J is TRBJ1-4 and V is TRBV6-1, with 8 bases that match TRBD1. This CDR3 spans 14 amino acids. Per the germline V gene, CDR1 is MNHNS and CDR2 is SASEGT. After removal of 6 bases from V and 5 bases from J, the junction contained 5 bases not matched to a gene. CDR3 DNA: TGTGCCAGCAGGGTGGGACAGGAGAATGAAAAACTGTTTTTT. Translating gives CASRVGQENEKLFF.

This rearrangement joins TRBV9 to TRBJ2-5; D is undetermined. V lost 4 bases and J 0 bases, leaving 7 bases between the germline ends. CDR3 length: 13 residues. Germline CDR1 reads SGDLS; CDR2 reads YYNGEE. Here the CDR3 DNA reads TGTGCCAGCAGCTCCCCGTACCAAGAGACCCAGTACTTC. Protein sequence: CASSSPYQETQYF. Full variable domain (rest looked up from reference TRBV9 and TRBJ2-5): DSGVTQTPKHLITATGQRVTLRCSPRSGDLSVYWYQQSLDQGLQFLIQYYNGEERAKGNILERFSAQQFPDLHSELNLSSLELGDSALYFCASSSPYQETQYFGPGTRLLVL.

This clone was recorded once. The chain is built from TRBV30 and TRBJ2-7; D unclear. Between the trimmed V and J ends, which lost 1 base and 4 bases, there was a span of 5 bases. There are 11 residues in the CDR3. Germline V lookup: CDR1 GTSNPN, CDR2 SVGIG (reference sequence). The CDR3 reads CAWSALYEQYF. CDR3 coding DNA: TGTGCCTGGAGTGCATTATACGAGCAGTACTTC.

The chain uses TRBV5-1 and TRBJ1-5, with TRBD1 as a possible D gene (5 bases). Trimming took 4 bases from V and 4 from J, leaving 15 bases between them. In germline, CDR1 is SGHRS, CDR2 YFSETQ. This CDR3 contains 15 residues. CDR3 sequence reads: CASSVGVGENQPQHF. The CDR3 coding sequence is TGCGCCAGCAGCGTAGGGGTGGGGGAAAATCAGCCCCAGCATTTT.

A word on this clone: This sample includes further DNA sequences coding for the same CDR3. This rearrangement joins TRBV20-1 to TRBJ2-3; D not certain. With 3 bases removed from V and 2 bases from J, the gap between germline ends came to 3 bases. The CDR3 sequence is 11 residues long. Germline V gene sequence: CDR1 DFQATT, CDR2 SNEGSKA (reference sequence). CDR3 sequence: CSARVTDTQYF. The CDR3, as DNA: TGCAGTGCTAGGGTCACAGATACGCAGTATTTT.

The chain has TRBV7-6 and TRBJ2-2, with 10 bases fitting TRBD2. V dropped 4 bases and J dropped 1; count of bases not matched to a gene: 0. CDR1 SGHVS and CDR2 FNYEAQ come from the germline V gene. The CDR3 has 15 residues. The CDR3, as DNA: TGTGCCAGCAGCTGGACTAGCGGGAACACCGGGGAGCTGTTTTTT. This codes for CASSWTSGNTGELFF.

V and J are TRBV19 and TRBJ1-5; 7 bases are shared with TRBD1. V was clipped by 7 bases and J by 6 bases; unmatched bases: 6. The CDR3 covers 13 residues. Germline loops: CDR1 LNHDA, CDR2 SQIVND (reference sequence). CDR3 bases: TGTGCCAGTACGAACAGGGGAGCTCAGCCCCAGCATTTT. It yields the protein CASTNRGAQPQHF.

The chain combines TRBV27 with TRBJ2-1; 8 nucleotides line up with TRBD2. J lost 7 bases, V lost 6 bases, and 14 bases had no gene match. This CDR3 comprises 16 residues. Germline-derived CDR1 and CDR2 are MNHEY and SMNVEV (reference sequence). The CDR3 region is CASRFKPGLDINEQFF. The CDR3 bases are TGTGCCAGCAGGTTCAAACCGGGACTAGACATAAATGAGCAGTTCTTC.

The chain is built from TRBV2 and TRBJ2-3; TRBD2 is a possible D gene (6 bases). Trimming shortened V by 11 bases and J by 1 base, and 13 bases separated the two germline ends. This CDR3 is 13 amino acids long. CDR1 and CDR2 from the germline V gene are SNHLY and FYNNEI. CDR3 residues: CAPRRRGTDTQYF. The CDR3 DNA follows: TGTGCCCCACGTAGGAGGGGCACAGATACGCAGTATTTT.

This chain uses TRBV2 with TRBJ2-3, with 8 bases aligning to TRBD2. Germline loops: CDR1 SNHLY, CDR2 FYNNEI. With 8 bases clipped from V and 1 base from J, the junction kept 5 bases outside the gene matches. The CDR3 is 14 amino acids. CDR3 sequence: CASPWGLGTDTQYF. Here the CDR3 DNA reads TGTGCCAGCCCCTGGGGACTAGGCACAGATACGCAGTATTTT.

V is TRBV7-9 and J is TRBJ2-1; D is uncertain. The V end lost 4 bases, the J end lost 7 bases, and 11 bases lay between the germline ends. Germline loops: CDR1 SEHNR, CDR2 FQNEAQ (reference sequence). The length of the CDR3 is 13 residues. The CDR3: CASSSTKENEQFF. The CDR3 nucleotides read TGTGCCAGCAGCTCCACTAAGGAGAATGAGCAGTTCTTC.

The J gene is TRBJ2-7, the V gene TRBV10-3; 9 positions match TRBD2. This CDR3 has 15 residues. Germline loops: CDR1 ENHRY, CDR2 SYGVKD. Trimming cost V 4 bases and J 5 bases; bases outside gene matches: 9. Here the CDR3 DNA reads TGTGCCATCAGTGTTAGCGGGAGCGTCTACGACGAGCAGTACTTC. Its protein product is CAISVSGSVYDEQYF.

The V call is TRBV14, the J call TRBJ2-7; 7 nucleotides line up with TRBD1. The CDR3 length is 16 residues. Unmatched junction bases numbered 11, after V lost 3 bases and J lost 3 bases. The V gene's germline CDR1 is SGHDN and CDR2 FVKESK. Here the CDR3 DNA reads TGTGCCAGCAGCCATGGGACAGACCGACCAGACTACGAGCAGTACTTC. Encoded protein: CASSHGTDRPDYEQYF. Looking up the rest from reference TRBV14 and TRBJ2-7 gives the full variable domain: EAGVTQFPSHSVIEKGQTVTLRCDPISGHDNLYWYRRVMGKEIKFLLHFVKESKQDESGMPNNRFLAERTGGTYSTLKVQPAELEDSGVYFCASSHGTDRPDYEQYFGPGTRLTVT.

This chain connects TRBV11-3 to TRBJ2-7; TRBD1 matches 7 bases. The V segment lost 2 bases and the J segment 4 bases; nucleotides outside the gene matches: 2. The CDR3 runs 13 residues. Germline CDR1 and CDR2: SGHNT and YENEEA. CDR3 coding DNA: TGTGCCAGCAGCTTACTCAGGGGGTACGAGCAGTACTTC. This codes for CASSLLRGYEQYF.